These 25 T cell receptor beta chains were sequenced from one sample in a study of T cell changes during pregnancy in multiple sclerosis. Assay: immunoSEQ multiplex PCR; the TCRdb copy retains only in-frame clones and omits some. The sample records around 62,000 clones, about nine tenths being singletons. Specimen: peripheral blood, collected in the second trimester of pregnancy. The origin of the receptors is a female donor in good health, enrolled as a control in a pregnancy study.

V is TRBV6-5 and J is TRBJ1-5; D not resolved. V was cut by 10 bases and J by 6 bases, with 19 bases left in between. This CDR3 contains 14 residues. Germline-derived CDR1 and CDR2 are MNHEY and SVGAGI. The CDR3 region is CATHPIASGQPQHF. The CDR3 nucleotides are TGTGCCACCCACCCCATCGCCTCGGGTCAGCCCCAGCATTTT.

This clone was seen just once. The CDR3 sequence is CSVETGGRMNTEAFF. CDR3 bases: TGCAGCGTAGAAACAGGGGGGCGAATGAACACTGAAGCTTTCTTT. The J gene is TRBJ1-1, the V gene TRBV29-1; 8 bases map to TRBD1. The length of the CDR3 is 15 residues. The trim removed 6 bases at V and 0 bases at J, leaving 9 bases unmatched. Germline CDR1 reads SQVTM; CDR2 reads ANQGSEA.

V is TRBV11-1 and J is TRBJ1-1; a possible D gene is TRBD1 (6 bases). The V end lost 3 bases, the J end lost 1 base, and 6 bases lay between the germline ends. CDR1 is SGHAT and CDR2 is FQDESV in the germline V gene (reference sequence). This CDR3 is built from 13 residues. This CDR3 reads CASSLDRNTEAFF. CDR3 nucleotide sequence: TGTGCCAGCAGCTTGGACAGGAACACTGAAGCTTTCTTT.

V is TRBV2 and J is TRBJ1-1; a weak D match, TRBD1 (6 bases). Trimming took off 5 bases at V and 4 bases at J, with 14 bases between the two ends. Germline values: CDR1 SNHLY, CDR2 FYNNEI. CDR3 length: 14 residues. The DNA of the CDR3 is TGTGCCAGCAGTAACTTAGGGGGGGGCACTGAAGCTTTCTTT. Protein sequence: CASSNLGGGTEAFF.

The chain is built from TRBV12-5 and TRBJ1-1; tentative D call: TRBD1 (5 bases). This CDR3 contains 9 residues. Per germline, CDR1 LGHNT and CDR2 FRNRAP. Here the CDR3 reads CAMGEGAFF. In nucleotides, the CDR3 is TGTGCAATGGGGGAGGGAGCTTTCTTT.

This clone has a single count. This chain links TRBV7-6 with TRBJ2-7, with 12 bases fitting TRBD2. CDR1 and CDR2 from the germline V gene are SGHVS and FNYEAQ. The junction had 5 bases not matched to a gene; V was cut back by 3 bases and J by 5 bases. This CDR3 spans 15 amino acids. Here the CDR3 reads CASSLLAGGPDEQYF. In DNA, the CDR3 is TGTGCCAGCAGCTTGCTAGCGGGGGGGCCGGACGAGCAGTACTTC.

The V call is TRBV4-1, the J call TRBJ2-4, with D possibly TRBD1 on 6 matching bases. Deletions cut 0 bases from V and 0 bases from J, with 12 bases between. Germline V CDR1 and CDR2: MGHRA, YSYEKL. This CDR3 spans 17 amino acids. The CDR3 spells CASSQDFQGSAKNIQYF. The CDR3 DNA sequence: TGCGCCAGCAGCCAAGATTTCCAGGGGTCAGCCAAAAACATTCAGTACTTC.

This sequence joins TRBV6-6 and TRBJ2-7; D unclear. Germline CDR1 MNHNY, CDR2 SVGAGI (reference sequence). V lost 6 bases and J lost 3, with 12 bases in between. The CDR3 covers 13 residues. CDR3 residues: CASRKDSGYEQYF. CDR3 DNA: TGTGCCAGCAGAAAAGACTCGGGCTACGAGCAGTACTTC.

This chain uses TRBV9 with TRBJ2-7; D is possibly TRBD1 (6 bases). V dropped 0 bases and J dropped 2 bases, with 21 bases sitting between them. This CDR3 comprises 18 residues. Germline V CDR1 and CDR2: SGDLS, YYNGEE. CDR3 nucleotides: TGTGCCAGCAGCGTAGGCTTAAATATCGACAGGCTAACCTACGAGCAGTACTTC. This translates into CASSVGLNIDRLTYEQYF.

This sequence joins TRBV7-2 and TRBJ1-3; the D gene is possibly TRBD1 (6 bases). Germline CDR1 reads SGHTA; CDR2 reads FQGNSA. The CDR3 has 16 residues. The V and J ends lost 5 bases and 2 bases respectively, with 16 bases between them. CDR3 coding DNA: TGTGCCAGCAGCCCCTTTAAGTCAGGGGCTGGAAACACCATATATTTT. Amino acid sequence: CASSPFKSGAGNTIYF.

This clone was seen only once. The gene calls are TRBV7-9 and TRBJ1-2; TRBD1 is a possible D gene (5 bases). CDR1 and CDR2 from the germline V gene are SEHNR and FQNEAQ (reference sequence). This CDR3 is built from 14 residues. V was pared by 6 bases and J by 8 bases, with 19 bases between. The CDR3 sequence: CASRSGLTGKGYTF. CDR3 bases: TGTGCCAGCAGGTCGGGACTCACCGGCAAGGGCTACACCTTC.

This clone appeared once. The CDR3 loop reads CASSPVVAGGYTF. In nucleotides, the CDR3 is TGTGCCAGCAGCCCTGTCGTGGCAGGAGGCTACACCTTC. The chain uses TRBV9 and TRBJ1-2; D is ambiguous. V lost 4 bases to trimming and J lost 8 bases, with 15 bases between them. This CDR3 is 13 amino acids long. Germline V gives CDR1 SGDLS, CDR2 YYNGEE.

The CDR3 loop is CASSPSGRGSNQPQHF. The CDR3 nucleotides read TGTGCCAGCTCACCGTCGGGTAGGGGTAGCAATCAGCCCCAGCATTTT. This chain uses TRBV18 with TRBJ1-5; D may be TRBD1 (5 bases). This CDR3 is built from 16 residues. Germline V gene data show CDR1 as KGHSH and CDR2 as LQKENI. Trimming pared 3 bases from V and 0 bases from J, leaving 12 bases between. Full variable domain (missing parts from reference TRBV18 and TRBJ1-5): NAGVMQNPRHLVRRRGQEARLRCSPMKGHSHVYWYRQLPEEGLKFMVYLQKENIIDESGMPKERFSAEFPKEGPSILRIQQVVRGDSAAYFCASSPSGRGSNQPQHFGDGTRLSIL.

This clone was found a few times. The chain recombines TRBV30 with TRBJ1-6; 9 positions match TRBD1. V was pared by 2 bases and J by 6 bases, with 2 bases of the junction left unmatched. The CDR3 loop spans 14 amino acids. Germline assignment: CDR1 GTSNPN and CDR2 SVGIG (reference sequence). Here the CDR3 DNA reads TGTGCCTGGAGTTGGGGACAGGGTAATTCACCCCTCCACTTT. Its protein is CAWSWGQGNSPLHF.

The chain has TRBV11-2 and TRBJ1-2; 10 positions agree with TRBD1. J lost 4 bases, V lost 5 bases, and 1 base had no gene match. Germline V gives CDR1 SGHAT, CDR2 FQNNGV. The CDR3 totals 13 residues. CDR3 DNA: TGTGCCAGCAGCCGGACAGGGGGCTATGGCTACACCTTC. Protein: CASSRTGGYGYTF.

This clone was seen once. The rearrangement joins TRBV27 to TRBJ2-3, with D perhaps matching TRBD2 (5 bases). The germline gives CDR1 MNHEY, CDR2 SMNVEV (reference sequence). Trimming took 2 bases from V and 1 from J, leaving 10 bases between them. CDR3 size: 15 residues. CDR3 bases: TGTGCCAGCAGTTTACGGCTAGCCCGCACAGATACGCAGTATTTT. It specifies CASSLRLARTDTQYF.

V gene TRBV19 combines with J gene TRBJ1-5; D gene ambiguous. V lost 4 bases to trimming and J lost 3 bases, with 16 bases between them. The germline CDR1 and CDR2 sequences are LNHDA and SQIVND (reference sequence). CDR3 length: 16 residues. Here the CDR3 DNA reads TGTGCCAGTAGTACCCCACCCACGGGTTTCAATCAGCCCCAGCATTTT. Residues: CASSTPPTGFNQPQHF.

The chain uses TRBV5-1 and TRBJ2-7; D is perhaps TRBD2 (7 bases). This CDR3 has 15 amino acids. Trimming took 4 bases from V and 5 from J, leaving 19 bases between them. The V gene's germline CDR1 is SGHRS and CDR2 YFSETQ. DNA of the CDR3: TGCGCCAGCAGCCCCGGTTGGGGGGGCGACGACGAGCAGTACTTC. Translation gives CASSPGWGGDDEQYF.

The J gene is TRBJ2-2, the V gene TRBV27; tentatively, D is TRBD1 (6 bases). V was clipped by 6 bases and J by 3 bases, with 14 bases between them. The CDR3 is 15 residues long. Germline V gene data show CDR1 as MNHEY and CDR2 as SMNVEV (reference sequence). The DNA of the CDR3 is TGTGCCAGCAGCCGCAGACAGGAGTACACCGGGGAGCTGTTTTTT. Its translation: CASSRRQEYTGELFF.

In its sample, this clone was seen a few times. The CDR3, as DNA: TGTGCCAGTAGTATAGTTCCGGGACATGAGAATTCACCCCTCCACTTT. Translated, it gives CASSIVPGHENSPLHF. The V and J genes are TRBV19 and TRBJ1-6; D may be TRBD1 (6 bases). The V end was cut by 1 base, the J end by 7 bases, with 14 bases between. CDR1 is LNHDA, CDR2 SQIVND, per germline (reference sequence). The CDR3 totals 16 residues.

The genes are TRBV6-1 and TRBJ2-7, with a weak D call TRBD2 (6 bases). The CDR3 contains 15 residues. Germline V gene sequence: CDR1 MNHNS, CDR2 SASEGT. The DNA for the CDR3 is TGTGTCAGTGGGTTGTGGGGAGGCAGCTCCTACGAGCAGTACTTC. This gives the protein CVSGLWGGSSYEQYF.

The DNA of the CDR3 is TGTGCCAGCAGCCAAGTAGTGGTAGCGGGCTCTGGAGAGGATGAGCAGTTCTTC. Translating gives CASSQVVVAGSGEDEQFF. V is TRBV4-2 and J is TRBJ2-1; 7 positions match TRBD2. The V gene end was trimmed by 1 base and the J gene end by 8 bases; junction bases not matched to a gene: 17. CDR1 is LGHNA and CDR2 is YNFKEQ in the germline V gene. The CDR3 spans 18 residues.

Only a few counts were recorded for this clone. One end of the junction fails to match germline, which may point to a read error. The chain is built from TRBV23-1 and TRBJ2-7, with unresolved D. TRBV23-1 is reported as an ORF; its role is uncertain. This CDR3 has 12 residues. This CDR3 reads CASSHPVGSPDF. CDR3 bases: TGCGCCAGCAGTCACCCCGTGGGCAGTCCTGACTTC.

V gene TRBV2 combines with J gene TRBJ2-7; D may be TRBD1 (6 bases). Trimming left V 8 bases short and J 3 bases short, with 17 bases between. This CDR3 contains 14 residues. The germline V gene has CDR1 SNHLY and CDR2 FYNNEI. CDR3 loop: CASLGQNPLYEQYF. The CDR3 DNA reads TGTGCCAGCCTAGGACAGAATCCTCTCTACGAGCAGTACTTC.

This clone was picked up one time. This sequence joins TRBV15 and TRBJ2-2, with a weak D call TRBD1 (6 bases). V was pared by 2 bases and J by 9 bases, with 7 bases between. Germline lookup yields CDR1 LNHNV and CDR2 YYDKDF (reference sequence). CDR3 length equals 12 residues. Written as DNA, the CDR3 is TGTGCCACCAGCAGATGGGACAGGGAGCTGTTTTTT. It is translated as CATSRWDRELFF.